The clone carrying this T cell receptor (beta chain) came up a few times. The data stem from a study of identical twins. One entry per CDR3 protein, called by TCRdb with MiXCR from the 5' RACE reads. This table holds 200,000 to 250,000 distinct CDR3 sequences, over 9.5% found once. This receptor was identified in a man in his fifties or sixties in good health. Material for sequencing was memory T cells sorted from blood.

The CDR3 sequence: CASSYRGGYTF. The CDR3 bases are TGTGCCAGCAGTTACCGAGGCGGCTACACCTTC. The chain carries TRBV6-2 or TRBV6-3 and TRBJ1-2; D is uncertain. Trimming cost V 2 bases and J 8 bases, with 6 bases left between them. This CDR3 spans 11 amino acids. The germline V gene has CDR1 MNHEY and CDR2 SVGEGT.